This T cell receptor (beta chain) comes out of a study of lymphopenia after photon versus proton radiotherapy. Germline V gene data show CDR1 as GTSNPN and CDR2 as SVGIG (reference sequence). Deletions cut 2 bases from V and 2 bases from J, with 11 bases between. The CDR3 is 14 residues long. TCRdb's table, derived via immunoSEQ multiplex PCR, lists solely in-frame clones and lacks some. In the table there are around 26,000 clones, 81% of which are singletons. The receptor comes from a man in his fifties or sixties with gastric cancer. The J gene is TRBJ2-3, the V gene TRBV30; D could derive from TRBD1 or TRBD2 (5 bases each). The sample consisted of peripheral blood, taken from a patient treated with photon-based radiotherapy. CDR3 in amino acids: CAWSWGTSTDTQYF. CDR3 nucleotide sequence: TGTGCCTGGAGTTGGGGGACCTCCACAGATACGCAGTATTTT.